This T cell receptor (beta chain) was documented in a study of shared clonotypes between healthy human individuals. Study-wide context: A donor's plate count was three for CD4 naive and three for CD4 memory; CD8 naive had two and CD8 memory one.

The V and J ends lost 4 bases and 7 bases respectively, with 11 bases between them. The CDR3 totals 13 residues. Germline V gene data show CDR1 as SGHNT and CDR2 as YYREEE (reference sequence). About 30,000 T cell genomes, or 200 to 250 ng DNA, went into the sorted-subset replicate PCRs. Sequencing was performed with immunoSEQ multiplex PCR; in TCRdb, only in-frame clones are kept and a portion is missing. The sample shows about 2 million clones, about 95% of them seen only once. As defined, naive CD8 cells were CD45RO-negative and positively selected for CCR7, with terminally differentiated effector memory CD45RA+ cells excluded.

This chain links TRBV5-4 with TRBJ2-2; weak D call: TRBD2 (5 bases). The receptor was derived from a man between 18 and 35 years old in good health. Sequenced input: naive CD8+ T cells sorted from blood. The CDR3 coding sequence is TGTGCCAGCAGCCCGGACGGGGTCGGGGAGCTGTTTTTT. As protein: CASSPDGVGELFF.